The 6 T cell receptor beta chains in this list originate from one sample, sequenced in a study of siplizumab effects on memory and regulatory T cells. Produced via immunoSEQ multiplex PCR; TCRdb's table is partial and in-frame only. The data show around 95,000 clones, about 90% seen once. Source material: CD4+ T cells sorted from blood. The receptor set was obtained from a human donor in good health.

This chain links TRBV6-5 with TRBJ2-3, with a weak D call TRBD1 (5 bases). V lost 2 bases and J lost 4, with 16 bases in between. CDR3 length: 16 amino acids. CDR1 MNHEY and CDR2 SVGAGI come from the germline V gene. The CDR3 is CASSYLRAGSADTQYF. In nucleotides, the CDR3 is TGTGCCAGCAGTTACCTCAGGGCAGGTTCGGCAGATACGCAGTATTTT.

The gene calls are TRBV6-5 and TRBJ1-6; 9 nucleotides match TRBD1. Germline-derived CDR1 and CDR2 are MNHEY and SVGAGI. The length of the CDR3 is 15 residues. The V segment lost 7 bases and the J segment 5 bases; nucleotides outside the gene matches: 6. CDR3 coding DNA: TGTGCCAGCAACCGCCGGGACAGGGATAATTCACCCCTCCACTTT. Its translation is CASNRRDRDNSPLHF.

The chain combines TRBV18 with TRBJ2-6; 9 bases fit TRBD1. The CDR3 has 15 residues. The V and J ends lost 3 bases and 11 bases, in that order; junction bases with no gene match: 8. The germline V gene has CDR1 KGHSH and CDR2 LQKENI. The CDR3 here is CASSPPGQGIHVLTF. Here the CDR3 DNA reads TGTGCCAGCTCACCTCCGGGACAGGGAATTCACGTCCTGACTTTC.

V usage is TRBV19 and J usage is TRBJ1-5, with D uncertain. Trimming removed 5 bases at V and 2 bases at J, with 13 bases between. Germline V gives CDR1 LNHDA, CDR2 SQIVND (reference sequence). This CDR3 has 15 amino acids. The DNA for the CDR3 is TGTGCCAGTAGTTCCTATGGGAGGGGCAATCAGCCCCAGCATTTT. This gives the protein CASSSYGRGNQPQHF.

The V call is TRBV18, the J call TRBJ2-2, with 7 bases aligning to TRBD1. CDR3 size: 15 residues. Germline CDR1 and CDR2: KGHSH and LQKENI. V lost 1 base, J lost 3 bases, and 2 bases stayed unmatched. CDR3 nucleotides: TGTGCCAGCTCACCACAGGGGGCAGACACCGGGGAGCTGTTTTTT. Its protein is CASSPQGADTGELFF.

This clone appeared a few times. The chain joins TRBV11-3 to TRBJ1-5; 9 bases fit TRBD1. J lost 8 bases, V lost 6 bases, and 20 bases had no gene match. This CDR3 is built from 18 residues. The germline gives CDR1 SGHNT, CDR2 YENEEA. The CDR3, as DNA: TGTGCCAGCAGAGGCAGCCCCGGGACAGGGATAGAATTAGAGCCCCAGCATTTT. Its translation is CASRGSPGTGIELEPQHF.